This is a list of T cell receptor beta chains from one sample in a study of T cells in narcolepsy. The protocol was immunoSEQ multiplex PCR, while the TCRdb copy is restricted to in-frame clones and leaves out a portion. The sample holds 30,000 to 35,000 clones, 87% seen once. The sample comprised CD45RA- memory CD4+ T cells from PBMCs. The receptors stem from a human donor with narcolepsy. Both conserved end residues are trimmed from each CDR3. The order of the fields is J gene, V gene, CDR3 protein.

J gene: TRBJ2-2; V gene: TRBV5-1; CDR3 protein: ASSPVDRGGTGELF
J gene: TRBJ2-4; V gene: TRBV14; CDR3 protein: ASSQDQGGVDIQY
J gene: TRBJ2-2; V gene: TRBV29-1; CDR3 protein: SVEGLIGELF
J gene: TRBJ1-1; V gene: TRBV6-5; CDR3 protein: ASRGPGQNTEAF
J gene: TRBJ2-7; V gene: TRBV6-5; CDR3 protein: AIWGFYEQY
J gene: TRBJ1-2; V gene: TRBV30; CDR3 protein: AWAPSIYGYT
J gene: TRBJ2-5; V gene: TRBV28; CDR3 protein: ASSPTGSGTSGQETQY
J gene: TRBJ2-7; V gene: TRBV6-1; CDR3 protein: ASSERGGTTYEQY
J gene: TRBJ2-1; V gene: TRBV18; CDR3 protein: ASSRYNSISSYNEQF
J gene: TRBJ2-7; V gene: TRBV20-1; CDR3 protein: SARQAYEQY
J gene: TRBJ1-4; V gene: TRBV5-1; CDR3 protein: ASSSTGATNEKLF
J gene: TRBJ2-7; V gene: TRBV6-6; CDR3 protein: ASKSGSTGREQY
J gene: TRBJ2-3; V gene: TRBV5-4; CDR3 protein: ASSLNRGDTQY
J gene: TRBJ2-1; V gene: TRBV10-3; CDR3 protein: AIRSSGDNEQF
J gene: TRBJ2-3; V gene: TRBV6-5; CDR3 protein: ASSYRLAGRDTQY
J gene: TRBJ1-1; V gene: TRBV9; CDR3 protein: ASSEGTGGLSGEAF
J gene: TRBJ2-3; V gene: TRBV4-3; CDR3 protein: ASSQGPFTVQY
J gene: TRBJ2-7; V gene: TRBV5-1; CDR3 protein: ASSGRLGGSSYEQY
J gene: TRBJ2-1; V gene: TRBV18; CDR3 protein: ASSPFRRRDNEQF
J gene: TRBJ2-7; V gene: TRBV9; CDR3 protein: ASSATGTGSYEQY
J gene: TRBJ1-1; V gene: TRBV7-2; CDR3 protein: ASSQDFSGITEAF
J gene: TRBJ2-2; V gene: TRBV15; CDR3 protein: ATRRGKLGEELF